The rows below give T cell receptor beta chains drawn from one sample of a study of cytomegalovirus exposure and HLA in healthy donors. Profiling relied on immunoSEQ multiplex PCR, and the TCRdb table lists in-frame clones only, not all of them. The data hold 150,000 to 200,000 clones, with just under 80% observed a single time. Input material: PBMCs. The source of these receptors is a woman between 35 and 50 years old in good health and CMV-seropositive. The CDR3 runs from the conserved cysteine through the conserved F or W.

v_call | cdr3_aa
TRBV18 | CASSPIEGNTEAFF
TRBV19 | CASKNERLNTEAFF
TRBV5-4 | CAINFQGASGYTF
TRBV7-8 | CASSPDRGLGQYF
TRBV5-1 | CASSPGQGRFYGYTF
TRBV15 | CATSRDLLAGGREQFF
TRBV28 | CASSPPRILWISEQFF
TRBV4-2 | CASSLGQPNTEAFF
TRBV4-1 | CASSPSGAGGWETQYF
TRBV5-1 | CASSLVAGPNTGELFF
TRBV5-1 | CASSLNSGGTYNEQFF
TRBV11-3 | CASSLQPRLGPITGELFF
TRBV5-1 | CASSLDSGQAYNEQFF
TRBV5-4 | CASSLGLAGAGELFF
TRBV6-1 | CASSRVLQRDTIYF
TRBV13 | CASSRRTSGGTYNEQFF
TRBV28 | CASFPGTSGDEQYF
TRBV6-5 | CASSYGGRAGEKLFF
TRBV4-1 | CASSSITGKGYRGYTF
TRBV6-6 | CASRSRGLLEEAFF
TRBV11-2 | CASSSSLVNTDTQYF
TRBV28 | CASSQGTGTQYF
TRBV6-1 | CASSQRTGRSPLHF
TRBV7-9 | CSSSLIGQSAFF
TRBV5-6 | CASSPQGPGGTEAFF
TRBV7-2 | CASSSDRDIRNTIYF
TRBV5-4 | CASSSSPLSYEQYF
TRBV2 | CASSLMGQSYEQYF
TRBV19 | CASSIDDRVGTEAFF